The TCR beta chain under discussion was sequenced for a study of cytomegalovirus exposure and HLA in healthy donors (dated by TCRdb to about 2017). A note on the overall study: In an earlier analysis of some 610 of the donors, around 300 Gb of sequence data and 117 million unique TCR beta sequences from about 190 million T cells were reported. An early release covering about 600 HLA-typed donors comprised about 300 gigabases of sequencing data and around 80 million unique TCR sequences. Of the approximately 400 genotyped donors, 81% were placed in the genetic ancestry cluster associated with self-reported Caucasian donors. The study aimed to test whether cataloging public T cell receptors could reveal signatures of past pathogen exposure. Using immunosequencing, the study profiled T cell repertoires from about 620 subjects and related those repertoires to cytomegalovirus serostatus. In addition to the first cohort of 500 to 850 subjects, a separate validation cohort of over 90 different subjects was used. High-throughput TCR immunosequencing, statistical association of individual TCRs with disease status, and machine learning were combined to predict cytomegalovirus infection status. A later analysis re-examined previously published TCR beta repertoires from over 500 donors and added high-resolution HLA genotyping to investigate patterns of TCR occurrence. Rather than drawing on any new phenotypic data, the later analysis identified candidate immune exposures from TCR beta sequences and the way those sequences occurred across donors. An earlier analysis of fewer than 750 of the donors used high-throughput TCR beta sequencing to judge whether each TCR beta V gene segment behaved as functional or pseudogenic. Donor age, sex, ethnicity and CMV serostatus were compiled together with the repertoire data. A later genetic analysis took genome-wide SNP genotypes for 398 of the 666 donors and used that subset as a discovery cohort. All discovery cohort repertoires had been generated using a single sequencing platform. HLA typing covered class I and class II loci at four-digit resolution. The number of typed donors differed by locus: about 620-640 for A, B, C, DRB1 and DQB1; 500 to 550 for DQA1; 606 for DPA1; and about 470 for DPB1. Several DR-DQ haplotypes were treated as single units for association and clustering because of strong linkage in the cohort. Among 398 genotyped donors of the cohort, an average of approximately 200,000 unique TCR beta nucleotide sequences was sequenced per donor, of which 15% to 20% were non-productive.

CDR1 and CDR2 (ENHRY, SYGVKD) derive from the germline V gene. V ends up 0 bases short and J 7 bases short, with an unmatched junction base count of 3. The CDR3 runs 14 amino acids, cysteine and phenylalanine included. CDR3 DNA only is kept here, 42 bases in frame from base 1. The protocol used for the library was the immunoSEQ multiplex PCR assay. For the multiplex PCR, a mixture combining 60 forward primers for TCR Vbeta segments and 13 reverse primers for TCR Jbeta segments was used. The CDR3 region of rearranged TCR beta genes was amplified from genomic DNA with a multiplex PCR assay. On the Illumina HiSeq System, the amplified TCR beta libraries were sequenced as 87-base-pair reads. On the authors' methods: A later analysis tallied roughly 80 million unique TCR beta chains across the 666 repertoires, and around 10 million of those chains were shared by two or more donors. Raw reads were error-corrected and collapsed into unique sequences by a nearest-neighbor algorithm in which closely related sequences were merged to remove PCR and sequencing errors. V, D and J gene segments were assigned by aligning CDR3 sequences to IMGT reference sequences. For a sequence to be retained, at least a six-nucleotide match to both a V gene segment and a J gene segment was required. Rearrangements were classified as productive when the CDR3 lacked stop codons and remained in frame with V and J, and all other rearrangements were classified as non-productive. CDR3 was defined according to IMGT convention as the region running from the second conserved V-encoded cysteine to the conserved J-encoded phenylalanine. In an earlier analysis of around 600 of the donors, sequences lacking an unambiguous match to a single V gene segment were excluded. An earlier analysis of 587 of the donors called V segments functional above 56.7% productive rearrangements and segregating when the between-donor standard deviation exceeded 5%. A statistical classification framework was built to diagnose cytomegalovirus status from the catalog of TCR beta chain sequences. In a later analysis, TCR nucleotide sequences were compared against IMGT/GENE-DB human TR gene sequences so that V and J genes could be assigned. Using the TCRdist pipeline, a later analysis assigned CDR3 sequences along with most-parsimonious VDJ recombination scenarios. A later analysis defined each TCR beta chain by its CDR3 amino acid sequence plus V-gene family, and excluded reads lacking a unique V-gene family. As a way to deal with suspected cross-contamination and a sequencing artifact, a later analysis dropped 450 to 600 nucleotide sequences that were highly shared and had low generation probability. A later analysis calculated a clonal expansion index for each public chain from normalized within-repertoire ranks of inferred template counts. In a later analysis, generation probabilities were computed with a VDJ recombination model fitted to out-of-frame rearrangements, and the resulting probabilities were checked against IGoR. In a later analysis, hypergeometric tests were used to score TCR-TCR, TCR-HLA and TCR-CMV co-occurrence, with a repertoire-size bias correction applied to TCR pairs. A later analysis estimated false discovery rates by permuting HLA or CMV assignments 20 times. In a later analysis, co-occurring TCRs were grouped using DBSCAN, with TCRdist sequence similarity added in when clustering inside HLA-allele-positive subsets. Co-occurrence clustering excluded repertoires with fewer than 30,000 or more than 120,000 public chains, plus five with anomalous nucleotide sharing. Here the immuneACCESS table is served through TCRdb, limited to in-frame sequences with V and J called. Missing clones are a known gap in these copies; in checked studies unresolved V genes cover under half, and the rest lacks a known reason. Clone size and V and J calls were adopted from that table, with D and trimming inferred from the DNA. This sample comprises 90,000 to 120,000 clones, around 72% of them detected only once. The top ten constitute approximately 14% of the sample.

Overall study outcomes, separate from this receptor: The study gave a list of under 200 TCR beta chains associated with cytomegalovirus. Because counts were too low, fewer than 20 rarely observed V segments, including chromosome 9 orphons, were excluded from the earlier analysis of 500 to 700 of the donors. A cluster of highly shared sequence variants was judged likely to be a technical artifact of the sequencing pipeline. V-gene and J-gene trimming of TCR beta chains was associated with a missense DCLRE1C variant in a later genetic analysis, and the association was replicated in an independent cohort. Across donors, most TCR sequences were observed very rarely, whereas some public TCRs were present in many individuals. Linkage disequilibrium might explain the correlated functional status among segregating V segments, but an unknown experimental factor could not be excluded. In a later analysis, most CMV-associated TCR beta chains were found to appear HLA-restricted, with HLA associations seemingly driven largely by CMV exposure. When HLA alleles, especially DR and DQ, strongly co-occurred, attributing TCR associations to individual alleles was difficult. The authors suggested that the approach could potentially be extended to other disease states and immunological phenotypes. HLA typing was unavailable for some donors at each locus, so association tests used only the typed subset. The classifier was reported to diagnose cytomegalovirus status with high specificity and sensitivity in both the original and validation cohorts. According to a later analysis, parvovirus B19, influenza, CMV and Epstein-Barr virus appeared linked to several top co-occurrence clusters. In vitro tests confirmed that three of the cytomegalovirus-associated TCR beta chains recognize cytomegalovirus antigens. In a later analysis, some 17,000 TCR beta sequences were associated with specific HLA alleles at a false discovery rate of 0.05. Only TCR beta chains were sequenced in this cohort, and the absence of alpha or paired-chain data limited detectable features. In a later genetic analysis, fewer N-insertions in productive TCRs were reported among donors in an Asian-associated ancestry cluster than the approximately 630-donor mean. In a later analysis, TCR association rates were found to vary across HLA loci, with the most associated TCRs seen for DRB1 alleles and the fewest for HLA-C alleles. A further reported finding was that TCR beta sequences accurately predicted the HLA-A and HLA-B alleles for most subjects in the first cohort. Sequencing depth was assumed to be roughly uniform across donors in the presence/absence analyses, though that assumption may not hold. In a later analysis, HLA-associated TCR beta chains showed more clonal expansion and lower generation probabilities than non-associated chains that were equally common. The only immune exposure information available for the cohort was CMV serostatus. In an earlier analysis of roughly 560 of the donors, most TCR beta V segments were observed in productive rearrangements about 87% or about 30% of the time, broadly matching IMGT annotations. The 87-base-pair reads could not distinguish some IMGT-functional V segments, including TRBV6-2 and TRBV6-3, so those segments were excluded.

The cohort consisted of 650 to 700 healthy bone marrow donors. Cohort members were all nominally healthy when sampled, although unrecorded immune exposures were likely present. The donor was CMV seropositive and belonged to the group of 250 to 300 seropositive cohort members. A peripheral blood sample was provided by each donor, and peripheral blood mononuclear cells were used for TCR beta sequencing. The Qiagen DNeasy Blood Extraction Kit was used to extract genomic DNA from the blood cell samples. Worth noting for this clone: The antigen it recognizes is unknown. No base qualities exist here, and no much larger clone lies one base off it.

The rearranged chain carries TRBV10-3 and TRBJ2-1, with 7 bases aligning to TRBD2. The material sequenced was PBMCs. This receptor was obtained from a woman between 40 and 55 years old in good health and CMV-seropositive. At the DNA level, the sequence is TGTGCCATCAGTGAGTCTATCGGGGGGAATGAGCAGTTCTTC. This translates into CAISESIGGNEQFF.